This is a list of T cell receptor beta chains from one sample in a study of memory CD4+ T cells and cytomegalovirus serostatus. Measured with immunoSEQ multiplex PCR; TCRdb has only the in-frame clones, and not every one. The sample lists tens of thousands of clones, more than 70% occurring once. Sequenced: memory CD4+ T cells from blood. The receptor set was obtained from an adult in good health and CMV-seropositive. CDR3s leave out the opening cysteine and the closing phenylalanine or tryptophan. D genes are given only for firm matches.

v_gene | d_gene | CDR3aa
TRBV7-2 | TRBD1 | ASTISAGQVYEQY
TRBV6-1 | . | ASSEGTGATEAF
TRBV5-4 | . | ASSLGGSTDTQY
TRBV7-9 | . | ASSLGSGNQPQH
TRBV5-1 | . | ASSLSDSSSYNEQF
TRBV19 | . | ASSIMPSADTQY
TRBV6-5 | . | ASSSPRDRGNYGYT
TRBV7-3 | TRBD2 | ASSLMSGSTYEQY
TRBV27 | TRBD1 | ASRKTGTTNEKLF
TRBV5-8 | . | ASSVALRAGIIANEQF
TRBV9 | TRBD1 | ASSVIPTGAMDTEAF
TRBV4-3 | TRBD1 | ASSPGAGGDYGYT
TRBV21-1 | . | ASNPDPYSGNTIY
TRBV5-6 | TRBD1 | ASSEQGEVSQPQH
TRBV11-3 | TRBD2 | ASSVRTGGAEQF
TRBV4-2 | . | ASSQVLGIAYEQY
TRBV6-4 | TRBD2 | ASRLAGDTGELF